This TCR beta chain was captured by sequencing in a study of T cell changes during pregnancy in multiple sclerosis. Assay used: immunoSEQ multiplex PCR; TCRdb lists only in-frame clones, some missing. Of just under 45,000 clones listed, around 90% are singletons. The CDR3 extends over 14 amino acids. Germline V lookup: CDR1 MNHNS, CDR2 SASEGT. V dropped 7 bases and J dropped 7; count of bases not matched to a gene: 9. V is TRBV6-1 and J is TRBJ1-4; TRBD1 aligns across 7 bases. Specimen: CD4+ T cells from peripheral blood mononuclear cells, collected in the first trimester of pregnancy. The clonotype originates from a female donor with multiple sclerosis, enrolled in a pregnancy study. The CDR3 DNA sequence: TGTGCCAGCAAGGGGACAGTGAGAGGTGAAAAACTGTTTTTT. This encodes CASKGTVRGEKLFF.